This passage covers 30 T cell receptor beta chains from one sample sequenced in a study of PD-L1 blockade in urothelial cancer. Profiled with immunoSEQ multiplex PCR; TCRdb holds only in-frame clones, not every one. Among 50,000 to 60,000 clones listed, around 90% were seen once. Noted time point: peripheral blood 6 weeks after treatment start. The starting material was PBMCs, obtained around atezolizumab (anti-PD-L1) treatment. The origin of the receptors is a man in his fifties or sixties with urothelial cancer.

The CDR3 loop reads CASSPGLAGGRKDNEQFF. For the CDR3, the DNA is TGTGCCAGCAGCCCGGGACTAGCGGGAGGGAGAAAAGACAATGAGCAGTTCTTC. The chain carries TRBV7-9 and TRBJ2-1, with 16 bases aligning to TRBD2. The CDR3 loop spans 18 amino acids. V shed 5 bases, J shed 5 bases, and the junction held 9 bases outside the gene matches. The germline CDR1 and CDR2 sequences are SEHNR and FQNEAQ (reference sequence).

Only a few counts were recorded for this clone. V and J are TRBV2 and TRBJ1-2, with TRBD1 as a possible D gene (5 bases). Germline values: CDR1 SNHLY, CDR2 FYNNEI. V was clipped by 7 bases and J by 4 bases, with 19 bases between them. This CDR3 comprises 15 residues. The DNA for the CDR3 is TGTGCCAGCAAGGGGCAGACCGGGAGACTCTATGGCTACACCTTC. Encoded protein: CASKGQTGRLYGYTF.

The CDR3 DNA is TGTGCCAGCAGCCGCCGCGTTGAGCAGCCCCAGCATTTT. Its protein is CASSRRVEQPQHF. The chain uses TRBV7-2 and TRBJ1-5; D gene unclear. Germline lookup yields CDR1 SGHTA and CDR2 FQGNSA. The CDR3 sequence is 13 residues long. V lost 5 bases, J lost 7 bases, and 12 bases lay in between.

The rearrangement joins TRBV28 to TRBJ2-1, with TRBD2 identical over 8 bases. With 8 bases clipped from V and 3 bases from J, the junction kept 0 bases outside the gene matches. The CDR3 totals 12 residues. The germline CDR1 and CDR2 sequences are MDHEN and SYDVKM. The CDR3 here is CASGTSYNEQFF. DNA of the CDR3: TGTGCCAGCGGGACTAGCTACAATGAGCAGTTCTTC. The full variable domain, completed using reference TRBV28 and TRBJ2-1, is DVKVTQSSRYLVKRTGEKVFLECVQDMDHENMFWYRQDPGLGLRLIYFSYDVKMKEKGDIPEGYSVSREKKERFSLILESASTNQTSMYLCASGTSYNEQFFGPGTRLTVL.

The chain carries TRBV2 and TRBJ2-7; D is uncertain. Germline lookup yields CDR1 SNHLY and CDR2 FYNNEI. The CDR3 is 12 amino acids. Deletions cut 6 bases from V and 0 bases from J, with 6 bases between. The CDR3 reads CASRASSYEQYF. CDR3 nucleotides: TGTGCCAGCAGAGCGAGCTCCTACGAGCAGTACTTC.

The chain employs TRBV6-1 and TRBJ2-3; the D is unclear. Germline-derived CDR1 and CDR2 are MNHNS and SASEGT. This CDR3 has 15 residues. V was pared by 5 bases and J by 0 bases, with 12 bases between. This chain's CDR3 is CASSRQTLSTDTQYF. The CDR3 coding sequence is TGTGCCAGCAGTAGACAAACCCTCAGCACAGATACGCAGTATTTT.

The genes are TRBV6-1 and TRBJ2-5; TRBD2 matches 14 bases. Germline assignment: CDR1 MNHNS and CDR2 SASEGT. V was clipped by 6 bases and J by 6 bases; unmatched bases: 6. The CDR3 has 15 amino acids. The CDR3 region is CASSQTSGGAQTQYF. The CDR3, as DNA: TGTGCCAGCAGCCAGACTAGCGGGGGGGCTCAGACCCAGTACTTC.

The chain recombines TRBV10-1 with TRBJ2-7; a weak D match, TRBD1 (6 bases). V lost 0 bases to trimming and J lost 6 bases, with 15 bases between them. The CDR3 covers 15 residues. The germline V gene has CDR1 WNHNN and CDR2 SYGVQD (reference sequence). DNA for the CDR3: TGCGCCAGCAGTGAGTCTCGGCCAGGGGCTGGCGAGCAGTACTTC. This encodes CASSESRPGAGEQYF.

V is TRBV5-6 and J is TRBJ2-3; no clear D. CDR1 is SGHDT, CDR2 YYEEEE, per germline. Trimming removed 4 bases from V and 0 bases from J, with 12 bases in between. The length of the CDR3 is 15 residues. CDR3 residues: CASSLGSSSTDTQYF. The CDR3 bases are TGTGCCAGCAGCCTCGGGTCTTCTAGCACAGATACGCAGTATTTT.

The gene calls are TRBV18 and TRBJ2-7, with TRBD2 matching over 8 bases. Germline lookup yields CDR1 KGHSH and CDR2 LQKENI. Trimming removed 6 bases from V and 5 bases from J; junction bases left unmatched: 9. The CDR3 covers 14 residues. Here the CDR3 DNA reads TGTGCCAGCTCCGACCGAACTAGCGGAGACGAGCAGTACTTC. Protein: CASSDRTSGDEQYF.

The chain links TRBV27 to TRBJ2-3; tentatively, D is TRBD2 (6 bases). This CDR3 comprises 17 residues. V was trimmed by 6 bases and J by 4 bases, leaving 23 bases between them. Looked up from germline, CDR1 is MNHEY and CDR2 is SMNVEV (reference sequence). CDR3 sequence reads: CASSTLEGMGEADTQYF. CDR3 DNA sequence: TGTGCCAGCAGCACCTTGGAGGGAATGGGCGAAGCAGATACGCAGTATTTT.

This clone was found a few times. The chain links TRBV20-1 to TRBJ1-3; D is unresolved. In germline, CDR1 is DFQATT, CDR2 SNEGSKA (reference sequence). V was cut by 3 bases and J by 5 bases, with 5 bases left in between. The CDR3 is made up of 11 amino acids. CDR3 protein: CSASGRNTIYF. CDR3 nucleotide sequence: TGCAGTGCTAGCGGTCGAAACACCATATATTTT.

The DNA for the CDR3 is TGTGCCAGCAGTTTACCGGTGCGGGATACGCAGTATTTT. Amino acid sequence: CASSLPVRDTQYF. The chain is built from TRBV6-7 and TRBJ2-3; D is unclear. TRBV6-7 is treated as an ORF (open reading frame) with a function not yet certain. The CDR3 has 13 amino acids. V was pared by 4 bases and J by 6 bases, with 11 bases between.

This sequence joins TRBV6-4 and TRBJ2-1, with no clear D. The CDR3 is 14 residues long. Germline assignment: CDR1 MRHNA and CDR2 SNTAGT. Deletions cut 3 bases from V and 9 bases from J, with 15 bases between. The CDR3 coding sequence is TGTGCCAGCAGTGAGGGCCTCCCCAATACTGAGCAGTTCTTC. Its translation: CASSEGLPNTEQFF.

This rearrangement joins TRBV9 to TRBJ1-2; D remains unclear. V shed 0 bases and J shed 4 bases, with 13 bases lying between them. CDR1 is SGDLS, CDR2 YYNGEE, per germline. This CDR3 comprises 15 residues. DNA of the CDR3: TGTGCCAGCAGCGTAGCGCTAGGTCTCTTCTATGGCTACACCTTC. The encoded protein is CASSVALGLFYGYTF.

The chain links TRBV6-1 to TRBJ2-7; 9 nucleotides align to TRBD1. Germline V gives CDR1 MNHNS, CDR2 SASEGT. This CDR3 contains 14 residues. V was pared by 5 bases and J by 4 bases, with 6 bases of the junction left unmatched. CDR3 sequence reads: CASSIRTGAYEQYF. The CDR3 DNA sequence: TGTGCCAGCAGTATCCGGACAGGGGCTTACGAGCAGTACTTC.

The V and J genes are TRBV5-1 and TRBJ2-5; 10 nucleotides align to TRBD2. The CDR3 runs 15 residues. V was pared by 2 bases and J by 2 bases, with 3 bases of the junction left unmatched. Germline V gives CDR1 SGHRS, CDR2 YFSETQ. The CDR3 bases are TGCGCCAGCAGCTTTATAGCGGGGGGTCAAGAGACCCAGTACTTC. Protein sequence: CASSFIAGGQETQYF. The full variable domain, rest sourced from reference TRBV5-1 and TRBJ2-5, is KAGVTQTPRYLIKTRGQQVTLSCSPISGHRSVSWYQQTPGQGLQFLFEYFSETQRNKGNFPGRFSGRQFSNSRSEMNVSTLELGDSALYLCASSFIAGGQETQYFGPGTRLLVL.

This clone was seen a handful of times. The V call is TRBV10-1, the J call TRBJ2-7; a possible D gene is TRBD1 (5 bases). V was pared by 5 bases and J by 5 bases, with 13 bases between. Germline assignment: CDR1 WNHNN and CDR2 SYGVQD (reference sequence). The CDR3 is 13 amino acids. The CDR3 is CASSRGDRNEQYF. The CDR3 bases are TGCGCCAGCAGTAGGGGCGATAGGAACGAGCAGTACTTC.

The chain has TRBV6-1 and TRBJ2-5; a weak D match, TRBD1 (6 bases). The germline V gene has CDR1 MNHNS and CDR2 SASEGT. The CDR3 totals 13 residues. Trimming pared 7 bases from V and 1 base from J, leaving 10 bases between. The CDR3 here is CASTRDTQETQYF. The CDR3 nucleotides read TGTGCCAGCACCCGGGACACCCAAGAGACCCAGTACTTC.

The V call is TRBV5-6, the J call TRBJ2-7; D perhaps matches TRBD1 (7 bases). V was clipped by 0 bases and J by 5 bases, with 24 bases between them. Looked up from germline, CDR1 is SGHDT and CDR2 is YYEEEE. This CDR3 region has 18 residues. The CDR3 spells CASSLEVMGRGRIHEQYF. CDR3 DNA sequence: TGTGCCAGCAGCTTGGAGGTAATGGGCAGGGGGAGGATCCACGAGCAGTACTTC.

The chain uses TRBV5-1 and TRBJ1-6, with 8 bases that match TRBD1. The CDR3 totals 15 residues. V shed 4 bases, J shed 10 bases, and the junction held 10 bases outside the gene matches. CDR1 is SGHRS, CDR2 YFSETQ, per germline. This CDR3 reads CASSATGTGPSPLHF. The CDR3 nucleotides read TGCGCCAGCAGCGCGACCGGGACAGGACCATCACCCCTCCACTTT.

The CDR3 is CASSPGWTLTEAFF. In nucleotides, the CDR3 is TGTGCCAGCTCACCGGGTTGGACTTTGACTGAAGCTTTCTTT. J is TRBJ1-1 and V is TRBV18; D unclear. Germline values: CDR1 KGHSH, CDR2 LQKENI. The CDR3 loop spans 14 amino acids. V lost 3 bases and J lost 5, with 13 bases in between.

The chain carries TRBV5-1 and TRBJ1-1; TRBD1 is a possible D gene (5 bases). Germline V gene lookup returns CDR1 SGHRS and CDR2 YFSETQ. There are 14 residues in the CDR3. V was pared by 3 bases and J by 1 base, with 10 bases between. This CDR3 is CASSWGGANTEAFF. The CDR3 nucleotides read TGCGCCAGCAGCTGGGGCGGGGCGAACACTGAAGCTTTCTTT. Using reference TRBV5-1 and TRBJ1-1 for the parts outside the CDR3, the full variable domain is KAGVTQTPRYLIKTRGQQVTLSCSPISGHRSVSWYQQTPGQGLQFLFEYFSETQRNKGNFPGRFSGRQFSNSRSEMNVSTLELGDSALYLCASSWGGANTEAFFGQGTRLTVV.

This sequence joins TRBV27 and TRBJ2-2, with 10 nucleotides matching TRBD1. The V and J ends lost 6 bases and 8 bases, in that order; junction bases with no gene match: 6. The CDR3 totals 14 residues. Germline values: CDR1 MNHEY, CDR2 SMNVEV (reference sequence). CDR3: CASRRQGARGELFF. The CDR3 bases are TGTGCCAGCAGGAGACAGGGGGCTAGGGGGGAGCTGTTTTTT.

The V and J genes are TRBV6-6 and TRBJ2-4, with 8 bases fitting TRBD1. The CDR3 has 15 residues. CDR1 and CDR2 (germline): MNHNY, SVGAGI (reference sequence). Trimming at V came to 6 bases and at J to 3 bases, leaving 7 bases not matched to a gene. As DNA, the CDR3 is TGTGCCAGCAGCTTCGGACAGGGTTTCAAAAACATTCAGTACTTC. This encodes CASSFGQGFKNIQYF.

The chain uses TRBV2 and TRBJ1-5; 11 nucleotides line up with TRBD1. The V gene end was trimmed by 7 bases and the J gene end by 5 bases; junction bases not matched to a gene: 4. CDR1 and CDR2 (germline): SNHLY, FYNNEI. The length of the CDR3 is 14 residues. The CDR3 DNA follows: TGTGCCAGCACCGGACAGGGGGCGGATCAGCCCCAGCATTTT. It is translated as CASTGQGADQPQHF.

The CDR3 region has the DNA TGCGCCAGCAGCCCAACTAGCGGGAGGGCCCTCGAGCAGTACTTC. This sequence encodes CASSPTSGRALEQYF. V is TRBV5-1 and J is TRBJ2-7; 13 nucleotides match TRBD2. This CDR3 contains 15 residues. V dropped 4 bases and J dropped 6; count of bases not matched to a gene: 7. Germline CDR1 reads SGHRS; CDR2 reads YFSETQ.

The chain links TRBV7-2 to TRBJ2-2; 11 positions agree with TRBD2. J lost 4 bases, V lost 6 bases, and 7 bases had no gene match. The CDR3 has 16 amino acids. Germline CDR1 SGHTA, CDR2 FQGNSA. The CDR3 DNA is TGTGCCAGCAGGTTTGGACTAGCGGGCGTCACCGGGGAGCTGTTTTTT. Translated, it gives CASRFGLAGVTGELFF.

The J gene is TRBJ1-5, the V gene TRBV10-3; tentative D call: TRBD1 (6 bases). There are 17 residues in the CDR3. Germline V gene data show CDR1 as ENHRY and CDR2 as SYGVKD. V lost 0 bases and J lost 4, with 16 bases in between. DNA for the CDR3: TGTGCCATCAGTGAGTCGATCCCAGGGGCTTTGAATCAGCCCCAGCATTTT. Translation gives CAISESIPGALNQPQHF.

V usage is TRBV19 and J usage is TRBJ1-2; TRBD1 agrees at 8 bases. CDR1 and CDR2 from the germline V gene are LNHDA and SQIVND (reference sequence). Unmatched junction bases numbered 7, after V lost 5 bases and J lost 5 bases. This CDR3 has 14 amino acids. CDR3 sequence: CASSPRQGRYGYTF. The CDR3 DNA follows: TGTGCCAGTAGTCCACGACAGGGGCGGTATGGCTACACCTTC.